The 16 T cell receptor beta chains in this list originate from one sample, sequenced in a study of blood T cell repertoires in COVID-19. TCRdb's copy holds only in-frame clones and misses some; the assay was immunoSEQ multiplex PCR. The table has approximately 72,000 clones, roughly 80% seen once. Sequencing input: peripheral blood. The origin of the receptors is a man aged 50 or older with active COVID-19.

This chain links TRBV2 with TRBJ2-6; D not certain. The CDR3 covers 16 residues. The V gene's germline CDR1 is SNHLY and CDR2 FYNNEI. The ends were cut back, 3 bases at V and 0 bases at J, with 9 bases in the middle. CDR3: CASSEAFLSGANVLTF. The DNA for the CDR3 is TGTGCCAGCAGTGAGGCCTTCCTCTCTGGGGCCAACGTCCTGACTTTC. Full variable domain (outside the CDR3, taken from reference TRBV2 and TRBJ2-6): EPEVTQTPSHQVTQMGQEVILRCVPISNHLYFYWYRQILGQKVEFLVSFYNNEISEKSEIFDDQFSVERPDGSNFTLKIRSTKLEDSAMYFCASSEAFLSGANVLTFGAGSRLTVL.

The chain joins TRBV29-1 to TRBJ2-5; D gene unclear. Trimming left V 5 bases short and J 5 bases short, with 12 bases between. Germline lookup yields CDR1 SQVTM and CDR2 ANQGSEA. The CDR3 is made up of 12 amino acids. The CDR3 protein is CSVLFSSETQYF. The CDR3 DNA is TGCAGCGTTCTCTTCTCTTCGGAGACCCAGTACTTC.

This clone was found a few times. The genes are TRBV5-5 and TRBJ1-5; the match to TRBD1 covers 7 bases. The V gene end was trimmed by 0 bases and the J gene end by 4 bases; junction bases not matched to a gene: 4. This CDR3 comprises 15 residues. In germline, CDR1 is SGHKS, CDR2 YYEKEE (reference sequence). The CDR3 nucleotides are TGTGCCAGCAGCTTGGGAGGGGGCCTGAATCAGCCCCAGCATTTT. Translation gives CASSLGGGLNQPQHF. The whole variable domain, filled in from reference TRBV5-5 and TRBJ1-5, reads DAGVTQSPTHLIKTRGQQVTLRCSPISGHKSVSWYQQVLGQGPQFIFQYYEKEERGRGNFPDRFSARQFPNYSSELNVNALLLGDSALYLCASSLGGGLNQPQHFGDGTRLSIL.

This chain's CDR3 is CASSESSRRLAEPYEQYF. The CDR3, as DNA: TGTGCCAGCAGTGAATCCTCGAGGAGACTAGCAGAACCCTACGAGCAGTACTTC. The chain links TRBV25-1 to TRBJ2-7; TRBD2 matches 7 bases. From germline, CDR1 is MGHDK and CDR2 SYGVNS. With V trimmed by 1 base and J by 2 bases, 14 bases remained unmatched. The CDR3 sequence is 18 residues long.

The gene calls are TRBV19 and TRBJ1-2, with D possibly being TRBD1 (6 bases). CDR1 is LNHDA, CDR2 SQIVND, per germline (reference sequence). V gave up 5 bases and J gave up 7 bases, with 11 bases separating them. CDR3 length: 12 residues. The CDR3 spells CASSPQGFGYTF. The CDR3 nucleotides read TGTGCCAGTAGTCCACAGGGTTTTGGCTACACCTTC.

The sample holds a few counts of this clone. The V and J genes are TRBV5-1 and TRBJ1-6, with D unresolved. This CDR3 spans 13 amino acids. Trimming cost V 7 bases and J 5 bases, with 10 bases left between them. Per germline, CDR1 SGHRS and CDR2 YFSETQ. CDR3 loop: CASGADNNSPLHF. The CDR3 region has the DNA TGCGCCAGCGGAGCGGATAATAATTCACCCCTCCACTTT. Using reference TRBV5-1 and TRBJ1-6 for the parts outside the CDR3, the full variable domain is KAGVTQTPRYLIKTRGQQVTLSCSPISGHRSVSWYQQTPGQGLQFLFEYFSETQRNKGNFPGRFSGRQFSNSRSEMNVSTLELGDSALYLCASGADNNSPLHFGNGTRLTVT.

The CDR3 DNA sequence: TGTGCCAGCAGCACGACGGGTATGAACACTGAAGCTTTCTTT. Translating it yields CASSTTGMNTEAFF. The chain uses TRBV7-9 and TRBJ1-1; no clear D. Germline lookup yields CDR1 SEHNR and CDR2 FQNEAQ (reference sequence). Deletions cut 5 bases from V and 0 bases from J, with 10 bases between. The CDR3 consists of 14 residues. The variable domain in full, with the rest retrieved from reference TRBV7-9 and TRBJ1-1, is DTGVSQNPRHKITKRGQNVTFRCDPISEHNRLYWYRQTLGQGPEFLTYFQNEAQLEKSRLLSDRFSAERPKGSFSTLEIQRTEQGDSAMYLCASSTTGMNTEAFFGQGTRLTVV.

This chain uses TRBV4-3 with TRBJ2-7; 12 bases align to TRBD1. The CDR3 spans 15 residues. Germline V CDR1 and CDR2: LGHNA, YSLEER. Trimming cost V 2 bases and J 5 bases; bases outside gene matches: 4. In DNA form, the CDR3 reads TGCGCCAGCAGCCAACGGGGACAGGGGGCCGACGAGCAGTACTTC. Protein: CASSQRGQGADEQYF.

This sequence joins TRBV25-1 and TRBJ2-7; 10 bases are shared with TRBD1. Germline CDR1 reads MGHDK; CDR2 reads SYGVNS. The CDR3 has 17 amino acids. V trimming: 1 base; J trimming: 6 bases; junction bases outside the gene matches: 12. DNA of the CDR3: TGTGCCAGCAGTGAATTTCCGGGACAGGGGAAAACAGGCGAGCAGTACTTC. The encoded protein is CASSEFPGQGKTGEQYF.

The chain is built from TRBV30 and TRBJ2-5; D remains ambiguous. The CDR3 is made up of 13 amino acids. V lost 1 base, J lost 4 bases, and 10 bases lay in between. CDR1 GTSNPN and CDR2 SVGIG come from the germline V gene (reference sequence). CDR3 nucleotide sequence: TGTGCCTGGAGTGCCGAGCGACTAGAGACCCAGTACTTC. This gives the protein CAWSAERLETQYF.

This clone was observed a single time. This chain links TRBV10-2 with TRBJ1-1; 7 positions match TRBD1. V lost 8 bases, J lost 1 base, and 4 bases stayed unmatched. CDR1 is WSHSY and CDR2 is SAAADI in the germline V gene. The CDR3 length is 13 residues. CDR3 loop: CASQTGANTEAFF. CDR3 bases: TGCGCCAGCCAAACAGGGGCGAACACTGAAGCTTTCTTT.

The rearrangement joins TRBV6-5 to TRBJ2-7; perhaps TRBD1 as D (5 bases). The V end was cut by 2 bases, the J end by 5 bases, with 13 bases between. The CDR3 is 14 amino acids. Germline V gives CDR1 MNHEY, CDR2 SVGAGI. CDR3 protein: CASSYRTQTHEQYF. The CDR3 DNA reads TGTGCCAGCAGTTACCGGACACAAACACACGAGCAGTACTTC.

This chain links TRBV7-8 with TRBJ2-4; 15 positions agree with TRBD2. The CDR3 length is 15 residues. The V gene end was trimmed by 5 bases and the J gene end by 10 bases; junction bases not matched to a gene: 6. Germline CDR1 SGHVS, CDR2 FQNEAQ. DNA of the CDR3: TGTGCCAGCAGCAATGGACTAGCGGGAGGGTGGATTCAGTACTTC. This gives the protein CASSNGLAGGWIQYF.

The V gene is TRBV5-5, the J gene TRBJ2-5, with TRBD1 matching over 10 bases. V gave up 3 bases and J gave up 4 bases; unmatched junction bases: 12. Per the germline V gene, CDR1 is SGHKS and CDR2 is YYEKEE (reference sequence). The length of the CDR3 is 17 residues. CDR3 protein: CASSSGGDRGWVETQYF. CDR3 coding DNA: TGTGCCAGCAGCTCGGGTGGGGACAGGGGATGGGTAGAGACCCAGTACTTC.

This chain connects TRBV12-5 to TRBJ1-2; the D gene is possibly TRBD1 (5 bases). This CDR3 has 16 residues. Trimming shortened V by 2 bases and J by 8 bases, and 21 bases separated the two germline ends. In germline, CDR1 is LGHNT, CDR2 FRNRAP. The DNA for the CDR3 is TGTGCTAGTGGTTTGCGGGACTCTTTTCCTATATTCGGCTACACCTTC. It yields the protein CASGLRDSFPIFGYTF.

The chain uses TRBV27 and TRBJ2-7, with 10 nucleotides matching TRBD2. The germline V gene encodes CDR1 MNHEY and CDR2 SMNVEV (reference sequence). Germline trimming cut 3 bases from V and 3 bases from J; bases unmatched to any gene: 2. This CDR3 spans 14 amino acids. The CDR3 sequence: CASSLSGGVYEQYF. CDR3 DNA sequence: TGTGCCAGCAGTTTGAGCGGGGGGGTCTACGAGCAGTACTTC.